Listed below are T cell receptor beta chains from one sample, sequenced in a study of technical replicates of blood from a few donors. The assay was immunoSEQ multiplex PCR, and TCRdb's table has in-frame clones only and misses some. Counted here are about 83,000 clones, roughly 96% occurring once; the ten biggest clones make up 0.31%. What was sequenced was T cells isolated from PBMCs. These receptors all stem from a human donor in good health. Both conserved end residues are part of each CDR3. D genes are given only for firm matches. The size of a clone is reported for some rows only, either as once, few or many, or as a class for expanded clones.

v_gene,d_gene,j_gene,abundance,CDR3aa,CDR3nt
TRBV30,.,TRBJ2-3,once,CAWRKIAADTQYF,TGTGCCTGGAGGAAGATAGCAGCTGATACGCAGTATTTT
TRBV4-3,TRBD2,TRBJ2-7,.,CASSQGHQLAGIYEQYF,TGCGCCAGCAGCCAAGGACACCAGCTAGCGGGGATATACGAGCAGTACTTC
TRBV7-2,TRBD1,TRBJ2-7,once,CASSRDGQGAYEQYF,TGTGCCAGCAGCCGTGACGGACAGGGGGCGTACGAGCAGTACTTC
TRBV28,TRBD1,TRBJ2-5,once,CASSPAGTAHQETQYF,TGTGCCAGCAGCCCCGCCGGGACAGCACACCAAGAGACCCAGTACTTC
TRBV6-6,.,TRBJ1-3,.,CASSLTRVSGNTIYF,TGTGCCAGCAGCCTTACTCGGGTCTCTGGAAACACCATATATTTT
TRBV30,TRBD1,TRBJ1-5,.,CAWNGQGFRGNQPQHF,TGTGCCTGGAACGGACAGGGCTTTAGAGGCAATCAGCCCCAGCATTTT
TRBV28,TRBD1,TRBJ2-3,.,CASSDRTGGTATDTQYF,TGTGCCAGCAGTGACCGGACAGGGGGTACTGCGACAGATACGCAGTATTTT
TRBV5-6,TRBD1,TRBJ2-1,.,CASSWGQGFNEQFF,TGTGCCAGCAGCTGGGGACAGGGTTTTAATGAGCAGTTCTTC
TRBV19,.,TRBJ1-1,.,CASATRGKVDTEAFF,TGTGCCTCAGCCACGAGAGGGAAGGTGGACACTGAAGCTTTCTTT
TRBV10-1,.,TRBJ2-1,.,CASSDKWRPDNEQFF,TGCGCCAGCAGTGATAAGTGGAGACCAGACAATGAGCAGTTCTTC
TRBV18,.,TRBJ2-3,.,CASSQIATGSTFADTQYF,TGTGCCAGCTCACAAATCGCGACAGGTTCTACCTTTGCAGATACGCAGTATTTT
TRBV9,.,TRBJ2-1,.,CASSPLGGNEQFF,TGTGCCAGCAGCCCCCTAGGTGGGAATGAGCAGTTCTTC
TRBV9,TRBD1,TRBJ1-1,few,CASSDGTGYAEAFF,TGTGCCAGCAGCGATGGGACAGGATATGCTGAAGCTTTCTTT
TRBV30,TRBD2,TRBJ2-3,.,CAWSGDFLGLAYRTDTQYF,TGTGCCTGGAGTGGAGACTTCCTCGGACTAGCGTACCGCACAGATACGCAGTATTTT
TRBV19,TRBD2,TRBJ2-2,.,CASSIRTSGRNGELFF,TGTGCCAGTAGTATCAGGACTAGCGGGAGGAACGGGGAGCTGTTTTTT
TRBV2,.,TRBJ1-5,.,CASNRYPLSTPNQPQHF,TGTGCCAGCAATCGTTACCCTCTTAGTACTCCTAATCAGCCCCAGCATTTT
TRBV19,TRBD1,TRBJ1-2,.,CASSIPGQGVPYYGYTF,TGTGCCAGTAGTATACCGGGACAGGGGGTTCCCTACTATGGCTACACCTTC
TRBV30,TRBD1,TRBJ1-4,few,CAWRDRGEKLFF,TGTGCCTGGAGGGACAGGGGGGAGAAACTGTTTTTT
TRBV11-2,.,TRBJ1-5,.,CASSLGPREPQHF,TGTGCCAGCAGCTTAGGTCCGAGGGAGCCCCAGCATTTT
TRBV25-1,TRBD1,TRBJ2-1,.,CASSGDRDNEQFF,TGTGCCAGCAGTGGGGACAGGGACAATGAGCAGTTCTTC
TRBV11-3,TRBD1,TRBJ2-3,.,CASSLDRGPSATDTQYF,TGTGCCAGCAGCTTAGACAGGGGGCCTAGCGCCACAGATACGCAGTATTTT
TRBV30,TRBD2,TRBJ2-1,once,CAGQSSGDHNEQFF,TGTGCTGGACAGTCTAGCGGGGACCACAATGAGCAGTTCTTC
TRBV2,.,TRBJ1-2,.,CASSEALTGYGYTF,TGTGCCAGCAGTGAAGCGCTAACAGGGTATGGCTACACCTTC
TRBV14,TRBD2,TRBJ2-1,.,CASSQRAAGGGREQFF,TGTGCCAGCAGCCAACGGGCGGCGGGAGGAGGGAGAGAGCAGTTCTTC
TRBV5-4,TRBD1,TRBJ2-1,.,CASSWDRGPNEQFF,TGTGCCAGCAGCTGGGACAGGGGGCCGAATGAGCAGTTCTTC
TRBV27,.,TRBJ1-1,.,CASSRQVPSEAFF,TGTGCCAGCAGCCGACAGGTCCCCTCTGAAGCTTTCTTT
TRBV7-2,TRBD2,TRBJ2-1,.,CASSPGLAGYNEQFF,TGTGCCAGCAGCCCGGGACTAGCGGGTTACAATGAGCAGTTCTTC
TRBV6-7,.,TRBJ1-1,.,CASSYNSGVDTEAFF,TGTGCCAGCAGTTACAACTCCGGGGTTGACACTGAAGCTTTCTTT
TRBV7-3,TRBD2,TRBJ2-1,.,CASSLTLAGGPHEQFF,TGTGCCAGCAGCTTAACACTAGCGGGAGGGCCTCATGAGCAGTTCTTC
TRBV6-5,TRBD2,TRBJ2-7,once,CASSYNSGGYEQYF,TGTGCCAGCAGTTATAACTCGGGAGGCTACGAGCAGTACTTC
TRBV5-1,.,TRBJ1-4,.,CASSLVGPANEKLFF,TGCGCCAGCAGCTTGGTGGGCCCAGCTAATGAAAAACTGTTTTTT
TRBV5-5,TRBD1,TRBJ1-1,.,CASSAGQGYFTEAFF,TGTGCCAGCAGCGCTGGACAGGGTTATTTCACTGAAGCTTTCTTT
TRBV29-1,TRBD2,TRBJ2-7,.,CSVEGAPAGVAWEQYF,TGCAGCGTTGAAGGAGCCCCGGCGGGGGTTGCTTGGGAGCAGTACTTC
TRBV5-1,.,TRBJ2-3,.,CASSTGRLDTQYF,TGCGCCAGCAGCACGGGAAGGTTAGATACGCAGTATTTT
TRBV7-3,TRBD1,TRBJ2-1,.,CASSSRTGWESEQFF,TGTGCCAGCAGCTCCCGGACAGGGTGGGAAAGTGAGCAGTTCTTC
TRBV11-3,TRBD1,TRBJ2-1,.,CASSLGQGGMNEQFF,TGTGCCAGCAGCTTAGGACAGGGGGGTATGAATGAGCAGTTCTTC
TRBV28,.,TRBJ1-1,.,CASSLGDTEAFF,TGTGCCAGCAGTTTGGGAGACACTGAAGCTTTCTTT
TRBV21-1,.,TRBJ2-7,once,CASSKVRQAEYEQYF,TGTGCCAGCAGCAAAGTACGTCAGGCCGAGTACGAGCAGTACTTC
TRBV29-1,.,TRBJ1-1,.,CSGKRGSWMNTEAFF,TGCAGCGGGAAGCGGGGATCATGGATGAACACTGAAGCTTTCTTT
TRBV6-9,TRBD1,TRBJ2-6,.,CASTTGQANSGANVLTF,TGTGCCAGCACCACGGGACAGGCCAACTCTGGGGCCAACGTCCTGACTTTC
TRBV7-9,TRBD1,TRBJ2-1,.,CASSPIGQGAGEQFF,TGTGCCAGCAGCCCTATCGGACAGGGGGCAGGTGAGCAGTTCTTC
TRBV9,.,TRBJ1-5,.,CASSLGGSQPQHF,TGTGCCAGCAGCTTAGGAGGGTCTCAGCCCCAGCATTTT
TRBV10-3,.,TRBJ1-1,.,CAISATRVEAFF,TGTGCCATCAGTGCTACCCGGGTTGAAGCTTTCTTT
TRBV28,TRBD2,TRBJ2-1,.,CASRTSGSRNEQFF,TGTGCCAGCAGGACTAGCGGGAGTCGCAATGAGCAGTTCTTC
TRBV7-2,.,TRBJ2-7,.,CASSLGSSANSYEQYF,TGTGCCAGCAGCTTAGGGTCTAGCGCCAACTCCTACGAGCAGTACTTC